The clone carrying this T cell receptor beta chain was picked up a small number of times. Its antigen remains unknown. The entry originates in a study of immune evolution from preneoplasia to lung adenocarcinoma. Assay: immunoSEQ multiplex PCR; the TCRdb copy retains only in-frame clones and omits some. The sample consists of around 2,400 clones, roughly 40% of them appearing once. Findings of the study overall: From normal lung to invasive adenocarcinoma, top clone frequencies appeared to decrease. Later-stage lesions appeared to have more T cells, more diversity, less clonality.

Resections took place in Japan or China from the mid-2010s to the late 2010s. Histologic diagnosis was independently verified by two lung pathologists. This receptor was identified in a person between 60 and 79 years old with lung adenocarcinoma. Sequencing input: FFPE adjacent normal lung tissue.

The CDR3, as DNA: TGTGCCAGCAGAAGTCCTTATGGCTACACCTTC. Translating it yields CASRSPYGYTF. V usage is TRBV7-9 and J usage is TRBJ1-2; no reliable D call. The V end lost 6 bases, the J end lost 5 bases, and 7 bases lay between the germline ends. The CDR3 length is 11 residues. The germline V gene encodes CDR1 SEHNR and CDR2 FQNEAQ (reference sequence). The full variable domain, its missing parts supplied by reference TRBV7-9 and TRBJ1-2, is DTGVSQNPRHKITKRGQNVTFRCDPISEHNRLYWYRQTLGQGPEFLTYFQNEAQLEKSRLLSDRFSAERPKGSFSTLEIQRTEQGDSAMYLCASRSPYGYTFGSGTRLTVV.